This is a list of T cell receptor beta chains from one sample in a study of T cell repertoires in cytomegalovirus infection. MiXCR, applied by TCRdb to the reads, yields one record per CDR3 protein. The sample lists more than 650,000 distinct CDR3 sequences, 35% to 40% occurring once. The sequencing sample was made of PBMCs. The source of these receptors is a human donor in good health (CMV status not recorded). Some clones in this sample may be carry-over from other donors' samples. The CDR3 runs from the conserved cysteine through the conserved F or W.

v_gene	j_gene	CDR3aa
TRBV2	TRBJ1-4	CASSVGRGEKLFF
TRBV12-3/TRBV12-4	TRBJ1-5	CASSLSRVRQPQHF
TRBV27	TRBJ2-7	CASSFQLAGDEQYF
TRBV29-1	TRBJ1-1	CSTLGGLNTEAFF
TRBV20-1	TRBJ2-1	CSAPRTGTRPNEQFF
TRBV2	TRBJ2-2	CASSETRDYQLTGELFF
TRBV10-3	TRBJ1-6	CAAVDRVGSPLHF
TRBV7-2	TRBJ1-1	CASRLAVNTEDFF
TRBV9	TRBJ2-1	CASSPRTGLYNEQFF
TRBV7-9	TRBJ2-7	CASSKNRGQAPYEQYF
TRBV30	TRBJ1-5	CAWSVEGYQPQHF
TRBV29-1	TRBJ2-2	CSVEGRGNTGELFF
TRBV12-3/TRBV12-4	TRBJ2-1	CASTGEWNEQFF
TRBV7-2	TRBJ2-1	CASSYGQGIYNEQFF
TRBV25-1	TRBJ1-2	CDSSEYTVTTGGYTF
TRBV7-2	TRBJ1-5	CASSLEHGQPQHF
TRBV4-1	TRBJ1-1	CASSPPYSNMNTEAFF
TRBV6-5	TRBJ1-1	CASSYFGGGNSEAFF
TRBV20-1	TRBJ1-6	CSASRATYNSPLHF
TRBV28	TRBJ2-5	CASSFISYTSHSGTSVKETQYF
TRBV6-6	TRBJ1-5	CASSAGTKINQPQHF
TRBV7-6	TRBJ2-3	CGSSGDRVRDTQYF
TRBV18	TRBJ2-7	CASSLLQESYEQYF
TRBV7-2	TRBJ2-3	CASSFRTRGTDTQYF
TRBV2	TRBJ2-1	CASRGVIAGTSYNEQFF
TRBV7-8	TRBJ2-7	CASSLEVISYEQYF
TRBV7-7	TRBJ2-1	CASSFFPGVEQFF
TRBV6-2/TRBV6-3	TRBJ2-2	CASNRDTLTGELFF
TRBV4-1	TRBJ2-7	CASSQEDRAREQYF
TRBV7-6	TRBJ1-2	CASSYHPVDGYTF
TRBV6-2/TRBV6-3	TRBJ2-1	CASSPRASGKGTYNEQFF
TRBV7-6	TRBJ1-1	CASSLAQRRSTEAFF
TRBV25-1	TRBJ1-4	CASSHGQRVINEKLFF
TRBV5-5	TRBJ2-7	CASSFQQVTTYEQYF
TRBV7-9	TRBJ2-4	CASSLVGGSKNIQYF
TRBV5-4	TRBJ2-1	CASSGRWDNEQFF
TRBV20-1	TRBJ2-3	CSARRIIALGAADTQYF
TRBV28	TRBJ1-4	CASRTGPEKLFF
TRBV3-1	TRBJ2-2	CASTPTGSTGELFF
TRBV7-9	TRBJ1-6	CASSSGQGGNSPLHF
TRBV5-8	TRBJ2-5	CASSLGGRVYF
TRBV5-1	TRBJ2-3	CASSSQLRDTQYF
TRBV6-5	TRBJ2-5	CASSYSSTGETQYF
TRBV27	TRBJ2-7	CASSFSQAVYEQYF
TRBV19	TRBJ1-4	CATAGTGEEKLFF
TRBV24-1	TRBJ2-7	CATSGGRDSYEQYF
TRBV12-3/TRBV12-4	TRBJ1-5	CASSRQGNQPQHF
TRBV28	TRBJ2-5	CASSQMSGQASEETQYF
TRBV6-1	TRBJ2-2	CASSERTEGTGELFF
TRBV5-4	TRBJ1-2	CASSPDPFEGGYTF
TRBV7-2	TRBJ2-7	CASSLDRLAGVNEQYF
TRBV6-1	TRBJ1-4	CASSVASVGEKLFF
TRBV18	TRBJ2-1	CASSPLVTSAHYNEQFF
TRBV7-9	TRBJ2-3	CASSYRDGRDTQYF
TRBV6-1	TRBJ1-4	CASSEGGRGWEKLFF